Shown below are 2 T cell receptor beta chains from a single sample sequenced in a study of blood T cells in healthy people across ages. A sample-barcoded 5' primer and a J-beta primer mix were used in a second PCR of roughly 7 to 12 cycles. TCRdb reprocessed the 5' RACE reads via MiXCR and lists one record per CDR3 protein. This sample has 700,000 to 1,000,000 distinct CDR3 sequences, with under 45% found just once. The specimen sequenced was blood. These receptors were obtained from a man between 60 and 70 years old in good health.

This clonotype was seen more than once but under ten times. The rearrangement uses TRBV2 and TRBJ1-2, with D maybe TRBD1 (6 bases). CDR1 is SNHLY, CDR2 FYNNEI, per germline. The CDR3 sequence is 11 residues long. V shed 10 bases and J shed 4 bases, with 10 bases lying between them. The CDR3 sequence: CANTGPYGYTF. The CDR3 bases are TGTGCCAACACAGGGCCCTATGGCTACACCTTC.

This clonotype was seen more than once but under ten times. The CDR3 DNA follows: TGTGCCAGCAGCCAATCGGGCTACCACCAAGAGACCCAGTACTTC. It translates to CASSQSGYHQETQYF. The chain couples TRBV11-2 to TRBJ2-5; unclear D gene. This CDR3 has 15 residues. From germline, CDR1 is SGHAT and CDR2 FQNNGV. Trimming removed 5 bases at V and 0 bases at J, with 13 bases between.